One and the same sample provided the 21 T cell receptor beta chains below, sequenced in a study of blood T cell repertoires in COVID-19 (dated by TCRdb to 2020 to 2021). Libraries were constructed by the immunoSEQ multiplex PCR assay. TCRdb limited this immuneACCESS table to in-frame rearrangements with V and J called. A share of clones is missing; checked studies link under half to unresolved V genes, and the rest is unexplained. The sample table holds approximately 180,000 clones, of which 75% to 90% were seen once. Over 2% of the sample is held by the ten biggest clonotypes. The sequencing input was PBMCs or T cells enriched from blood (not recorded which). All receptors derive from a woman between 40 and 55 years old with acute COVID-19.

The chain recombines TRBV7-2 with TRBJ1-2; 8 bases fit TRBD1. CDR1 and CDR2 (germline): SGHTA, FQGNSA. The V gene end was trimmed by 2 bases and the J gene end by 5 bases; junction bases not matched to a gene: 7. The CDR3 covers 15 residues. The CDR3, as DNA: TGTGCCAGCAGCTTATCGCTAACAGGGGGATATGGCTACACCTTC. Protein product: CASSLSLTGGYGYTF.

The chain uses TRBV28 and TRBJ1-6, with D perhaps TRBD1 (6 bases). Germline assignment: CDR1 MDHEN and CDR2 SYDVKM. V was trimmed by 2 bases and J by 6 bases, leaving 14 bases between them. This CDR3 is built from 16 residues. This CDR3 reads CASSLPGGFGNSPLHF. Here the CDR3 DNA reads TGTGCCAGCAGTTTACCTGGGGGCTTTGGTAATTCACCCCTCCACTTT.

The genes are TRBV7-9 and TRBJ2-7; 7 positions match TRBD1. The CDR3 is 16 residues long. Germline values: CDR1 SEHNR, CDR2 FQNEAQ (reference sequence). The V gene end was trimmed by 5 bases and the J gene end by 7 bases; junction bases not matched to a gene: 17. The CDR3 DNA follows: TGTGCCAGCAGCCCTCCCCAGGGACAGTGGAGTGGGGAGCAGTACTTC. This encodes CASSPPQGQWSGEQYF.

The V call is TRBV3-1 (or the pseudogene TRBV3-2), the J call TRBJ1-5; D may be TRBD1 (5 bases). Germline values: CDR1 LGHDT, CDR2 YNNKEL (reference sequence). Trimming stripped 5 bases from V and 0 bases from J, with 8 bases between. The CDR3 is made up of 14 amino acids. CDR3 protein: CASSDRHSNQPQHF. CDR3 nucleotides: TGTGCCAGCAGCGACAGACATAGCAATCAGCCCCAGCATTTT.

Here the CDR3 DNA reads TGTGCCTGGAGTGCCTTGGACAGCTTTAATTCACCCCTCCACTTT. Its protein is CAWSALDSFNSPLHF. V gene TRBV30 combines with J gene TRBJ1-6, with a possible D match to TRBD1 (6 bases). The ends were cut back, 1 base at V and 6 bases at J, with 13 bases in the middle. Looked up from germline, CDR1 is GTSNPN and CDR2 is SVGIG (reference sequence). The CDR3 has 15 amino acids.

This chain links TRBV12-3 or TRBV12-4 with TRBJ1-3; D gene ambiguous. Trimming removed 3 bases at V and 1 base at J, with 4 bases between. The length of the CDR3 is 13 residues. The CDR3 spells CASSFTSGNTIYF. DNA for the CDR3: TGTGCCAGCAGTTTTACTTCTGGAAACACCATATATTTT.

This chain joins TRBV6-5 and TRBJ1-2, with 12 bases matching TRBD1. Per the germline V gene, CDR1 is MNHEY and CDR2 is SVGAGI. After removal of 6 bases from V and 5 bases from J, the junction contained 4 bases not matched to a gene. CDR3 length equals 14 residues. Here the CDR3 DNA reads TGTGCCAGCAGCGGGACAGGGGGCAAGTATGGCTACACCTTC. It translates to CASSGTGGKYGYTF.

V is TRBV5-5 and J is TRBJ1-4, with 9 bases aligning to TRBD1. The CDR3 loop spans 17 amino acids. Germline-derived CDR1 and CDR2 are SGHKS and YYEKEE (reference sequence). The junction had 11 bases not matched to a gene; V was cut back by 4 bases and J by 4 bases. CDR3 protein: CASSSRDRAGNNEKLFF. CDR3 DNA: TGTGCCAGCAGCAGCCGGGACAGGGCGGGTAATAATGAAAAACTGTTTTTT. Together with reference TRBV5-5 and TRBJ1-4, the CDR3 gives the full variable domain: DAGVTQSPTHLIKTRGQQVTLRCSPISGHKSVSWYQQVLGQGPQFIFQYYEKEERGRGNFPDRFSARQFPNYSSELNVNALLLGDSALYLCASSSRDRAGNNEKLFFGSGTQLSVL.

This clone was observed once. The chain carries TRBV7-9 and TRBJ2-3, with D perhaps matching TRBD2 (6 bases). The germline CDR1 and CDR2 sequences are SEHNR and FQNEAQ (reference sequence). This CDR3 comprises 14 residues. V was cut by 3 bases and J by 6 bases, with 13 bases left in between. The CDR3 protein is CASSLEGRGDTQYF. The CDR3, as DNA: TGTGCCAGCAGCTTGGAGGGGAGAGGGGATACGCAGTATTTT.

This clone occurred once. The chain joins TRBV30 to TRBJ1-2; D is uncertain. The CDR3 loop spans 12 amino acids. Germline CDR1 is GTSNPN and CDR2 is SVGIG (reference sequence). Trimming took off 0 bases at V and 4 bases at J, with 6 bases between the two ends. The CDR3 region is CAWSVQSYGYTF. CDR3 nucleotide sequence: TGTGCCTGGAGTGTACAGAGCTATGGCTACACCTTC.

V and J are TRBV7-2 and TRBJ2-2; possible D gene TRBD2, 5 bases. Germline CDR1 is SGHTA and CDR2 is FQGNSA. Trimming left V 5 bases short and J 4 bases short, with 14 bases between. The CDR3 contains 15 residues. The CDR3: CASSTQRSRTGELFF. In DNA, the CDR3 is TGTGCCAGCAGCACCCAGCGGAGCCGCACCGGGGAGCTGTTTTTT.

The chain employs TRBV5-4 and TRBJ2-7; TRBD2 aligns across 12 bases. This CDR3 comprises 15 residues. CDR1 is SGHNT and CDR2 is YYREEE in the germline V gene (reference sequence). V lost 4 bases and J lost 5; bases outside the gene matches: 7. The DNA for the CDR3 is TGTGCCAGCAGCCTATCTAGCGGGGGGGCGGACGAGCAGTACTTC. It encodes CASSLSSGGADEQYF.

Written as DNA, the CDR3 is TGTGCCAGCAGTGAAGCGCTTTGGGACACCGAGCAGTACTTC. This codes for CASSEALWDTEQYF. The V gene is TRBV2, the J gene TRBJ2-7; perhaps TRBD1 as D (6 bases). The CDR3 contains 14 residues. The V and J ends lost 0 bases and 6 bases respectively, with 12 bases between them. The germline gives CDR1 SNHLY, CDR2 FYNNEI.

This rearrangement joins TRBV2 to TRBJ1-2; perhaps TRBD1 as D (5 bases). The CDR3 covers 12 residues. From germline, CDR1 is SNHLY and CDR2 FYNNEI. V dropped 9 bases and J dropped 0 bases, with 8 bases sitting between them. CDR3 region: CARQDTNYGYTF. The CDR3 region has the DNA TGTGCCAGACAGGACACTAACTATGGCTACACCTTC.

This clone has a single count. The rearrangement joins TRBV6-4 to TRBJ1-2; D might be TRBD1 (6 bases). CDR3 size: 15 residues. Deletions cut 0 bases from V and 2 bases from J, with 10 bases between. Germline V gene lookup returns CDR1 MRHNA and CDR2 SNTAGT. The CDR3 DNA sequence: TGTGCCAGCAGTGACTCTGGGACACCAAACTATGGCTACACCTTC. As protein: CASSDSGTPNYGYTF.

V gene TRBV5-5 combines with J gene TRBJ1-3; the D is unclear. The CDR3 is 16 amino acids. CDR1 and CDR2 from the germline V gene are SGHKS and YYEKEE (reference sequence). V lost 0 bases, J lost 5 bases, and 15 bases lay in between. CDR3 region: CASSLELDSKRNTIYF. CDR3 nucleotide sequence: TGTGCCAGCAGCTTGGAACTGGACTCGAAACGAAACACCATATATTTT.

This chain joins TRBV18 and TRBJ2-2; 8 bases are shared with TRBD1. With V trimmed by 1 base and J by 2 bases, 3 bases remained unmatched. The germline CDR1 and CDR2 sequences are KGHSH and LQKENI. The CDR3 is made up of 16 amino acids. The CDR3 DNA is TGTGCCAGCTCACCACGGACAGGGAGAAACACCGGGGAGCTGTTTTTT. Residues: CASSPRTGRNTGELFF.

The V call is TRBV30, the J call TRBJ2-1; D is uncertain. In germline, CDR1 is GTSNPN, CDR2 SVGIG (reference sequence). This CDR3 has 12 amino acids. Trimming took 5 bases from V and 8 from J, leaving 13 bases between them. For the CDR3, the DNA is TGTGCCTGGGCTTTCCACGCGGATGAGCAGTTCTTC. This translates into CAWAFHADEQFF.

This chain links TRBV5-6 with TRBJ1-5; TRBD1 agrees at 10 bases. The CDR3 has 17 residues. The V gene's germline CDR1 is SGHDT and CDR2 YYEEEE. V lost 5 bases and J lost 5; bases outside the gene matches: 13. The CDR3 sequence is CASSSQGGQGGDQPQHF. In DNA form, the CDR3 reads TGTGCCAGCAGTTCTCAGGGCGGACAGGGGGGCGATCAGCCCCAGCATTTT.

CDR3 region: CASSRSSGANVLTF. The CDR3 coding sequence is TGTGCCAGCAGCCGGTCTTCCGGGGCCAACGTCCTGACTTTC. The chain is built from TRBV7-2 and TRBJ2-6; no reliable D call. This CDR3 spans 14 amino acids. V lost 5 bases to trimming and J lost 4 bases, with 9 bases between them. Germline CDR1 reads SGHTA; CDR2 reads FQGNSA.

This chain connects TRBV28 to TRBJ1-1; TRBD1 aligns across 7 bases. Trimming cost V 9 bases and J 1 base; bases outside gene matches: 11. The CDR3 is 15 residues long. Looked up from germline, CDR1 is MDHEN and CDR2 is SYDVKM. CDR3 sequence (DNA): TGTGCCAGTCCACAATCAGGGGGTGGGAACACTGAAGCTTTCTTT. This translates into CASPQSGGGNTEAFF.